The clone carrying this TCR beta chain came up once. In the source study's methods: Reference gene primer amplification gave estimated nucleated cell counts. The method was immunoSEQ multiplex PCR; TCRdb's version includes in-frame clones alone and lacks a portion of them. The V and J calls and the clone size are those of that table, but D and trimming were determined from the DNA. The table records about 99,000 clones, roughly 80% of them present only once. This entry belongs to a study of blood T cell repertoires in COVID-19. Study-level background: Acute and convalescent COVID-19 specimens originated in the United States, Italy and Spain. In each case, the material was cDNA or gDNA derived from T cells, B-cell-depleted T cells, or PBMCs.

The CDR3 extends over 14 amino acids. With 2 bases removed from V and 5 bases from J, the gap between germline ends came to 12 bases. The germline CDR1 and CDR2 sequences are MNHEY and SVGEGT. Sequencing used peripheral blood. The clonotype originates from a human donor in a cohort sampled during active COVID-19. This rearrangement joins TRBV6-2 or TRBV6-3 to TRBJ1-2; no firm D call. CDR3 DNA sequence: TGTGCCAGCAGTTACCCCGGGAAACTATATGGCTACACCTTC. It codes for CASSYPGKLYGYTF.